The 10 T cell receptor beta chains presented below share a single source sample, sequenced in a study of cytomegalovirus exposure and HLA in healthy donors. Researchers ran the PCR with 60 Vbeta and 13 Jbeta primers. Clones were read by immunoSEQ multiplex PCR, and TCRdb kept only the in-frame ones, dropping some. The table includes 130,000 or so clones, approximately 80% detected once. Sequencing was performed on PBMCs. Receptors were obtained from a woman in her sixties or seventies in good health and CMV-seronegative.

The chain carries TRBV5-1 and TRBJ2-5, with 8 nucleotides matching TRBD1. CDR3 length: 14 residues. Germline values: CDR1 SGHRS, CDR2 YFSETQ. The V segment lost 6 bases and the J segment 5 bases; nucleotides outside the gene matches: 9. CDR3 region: CASTFRDRLETQYF. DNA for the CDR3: TGCGCCAGCACCTTCCGGGACAGGCTTGAGACCCAGTACTTC.

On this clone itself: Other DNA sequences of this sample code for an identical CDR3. This CDR3 reads CASSRQGAVDGYTF. CDR3 sequence (DNA): TGTGCCAGTAGCCGGCAGGGGGCGGTCGATGGCTACACCTTC. The gene calls are TRBV19 and TRBJ1-2; the match to TRBD1 covers 8 bases. The CDR3 loop spans 14 amino acids. Germline V gene lookup returns CDR1 LNHDA and CDR2 SQIVND (reference sequence). V gave up 6 bases and J gave up 6 bases; unmatched junction bases: 9.

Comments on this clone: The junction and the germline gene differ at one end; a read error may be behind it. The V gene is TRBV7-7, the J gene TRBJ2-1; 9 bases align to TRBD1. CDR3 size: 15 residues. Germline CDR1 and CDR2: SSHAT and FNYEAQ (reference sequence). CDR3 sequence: CASSTGTGPNNEQFF. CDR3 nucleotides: TGTGCTAGCAGCACGGGGACAGGGCCAAACAATGAGCAGTTCTTC.

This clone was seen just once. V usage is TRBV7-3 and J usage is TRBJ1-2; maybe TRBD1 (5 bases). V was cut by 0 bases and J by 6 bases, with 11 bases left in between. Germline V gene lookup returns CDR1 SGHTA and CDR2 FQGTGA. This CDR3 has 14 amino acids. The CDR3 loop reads CASSLTPARDGYTF. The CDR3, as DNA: TGTGCCAGCAGCTTAACCCCGGCCAGGGATGGCTACACCTTC.

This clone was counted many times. The CDR3 DNA reads TGTGCCAGTTGGGGAGGGGGTAAGCCCCAGCATTTT. Translated: CASWGGGKPQHF. V gene TRBV19 combines with J gene TRBJ1-5; TRBD1 might be the D (6 bases). This CDR3 is 12 amino acids long. CDR1 is LNHDA and CDR2 is SQIVND in the germline V gene (reference sequence). V gave up 8 bases and J gave up 8 bases, with 13 bases separating them.

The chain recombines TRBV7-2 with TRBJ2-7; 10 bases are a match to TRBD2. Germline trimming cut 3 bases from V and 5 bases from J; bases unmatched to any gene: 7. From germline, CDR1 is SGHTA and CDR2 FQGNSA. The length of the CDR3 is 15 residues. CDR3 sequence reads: CASSFSGTSENEQYF. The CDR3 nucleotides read TGTGCCAGCAGCTTCTCCGGGACTAGCGAGAACGAGCAGTACTTC.

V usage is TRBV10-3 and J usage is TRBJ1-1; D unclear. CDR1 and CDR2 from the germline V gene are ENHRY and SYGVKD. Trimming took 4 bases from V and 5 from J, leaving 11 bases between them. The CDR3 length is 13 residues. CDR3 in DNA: TGTGCCATCAGTGTTGGGAGTGGGACTGAAGCTTTCTTT. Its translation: CAISVGSGTEAFF.

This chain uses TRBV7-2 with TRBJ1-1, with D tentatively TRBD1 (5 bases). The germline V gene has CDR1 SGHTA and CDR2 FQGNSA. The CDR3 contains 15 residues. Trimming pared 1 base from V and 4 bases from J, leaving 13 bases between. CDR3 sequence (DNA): TGTGCCAGCAGCTTAGGTATAGGGGTGGCCACTGAAGCTTTCTTT. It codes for CASSLGIGVATEAFF.

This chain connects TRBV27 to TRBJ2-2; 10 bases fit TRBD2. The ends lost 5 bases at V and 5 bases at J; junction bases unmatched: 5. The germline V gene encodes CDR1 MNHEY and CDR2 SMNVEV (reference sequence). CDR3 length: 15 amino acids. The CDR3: CASSPTGLATGELFF. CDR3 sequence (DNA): TGTGCCAGCAGTCCAACGGGACTAGCGACCGGGGAGCTGTTTTTT.

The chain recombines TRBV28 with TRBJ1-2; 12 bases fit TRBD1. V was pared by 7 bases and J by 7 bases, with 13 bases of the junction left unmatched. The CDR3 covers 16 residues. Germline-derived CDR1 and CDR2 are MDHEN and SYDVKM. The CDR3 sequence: CASTLGTGGYLGGYTF. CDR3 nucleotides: TGTGCCAGCACCCTTGGGACAGGGGGCTATTTGGGTGGCTACACCTTC.